Each of the 18 T cell receptor beta chains below was sequenced from the same sample in a study of beta chain features in type 1 diabetes. Study findings and constraints: Shorter TCRB CDR3s, moderately but significantly so, marked every one of the four CD4+ subsets in Type 1 diabetes patients.

These TCRs are of unknown antigen specificity. The isolated RNA, all of it, was reverse transcribed, so expressed TCRB transcripts were what got sequenced. Assay used: immunoSEQ multiplex PCR; TCRdb lists only in-frame clones, some missing. The sample records some 350,000 clones, around 10% being singletons. The specimen sequenced was central memory CD4+ T cells from blood. These receptors were taken from a man aged 25 to 40 with type 1 diabetes.

In its sample, this clone was seen a few times. The chain employs TRBV25-1 and TRBJ2-4, with a possible D match to TRBD1 (5 bases). V dropped 1 base and J dropped 7 bases, with 14 bases sitting between them. The germline V gene has CDR1 MGHDK and CDR2 SYGVNS. The CDR3 consists of 15 residues. The CDR3 region has the DNA TGTGCCAGCAGTGAATCAGGTAGGGGCGTGAACATTCAGTACTTC. Translated, it gives CASSESGRGVNIQYF.

CDR3: CAGQDRPHNEQFF. The DNA of the CDR3 is TGTGCCGGACAGGATAGACCACACAATGAGCAGTTCTTC. The rearrangement links TRBV6-1 to TRBJ2-1; 7 bases are shared with TRBD1. There are 13 residues in the CDR3. Unmatched junction bases numbered 9, after V lost 11 bases and J lost 5 bases. Per germline, CDR1 MNHNS and CDR2 SASEGT.

This rearrangement joins TRBV9 to TRBJ2-7; weak D call: TRBD2 (6 bases). Deletions cut 4 bases from V and 0 bases from J, with 11 bases between. Germline V lookup: CDR1 SGDLS, CDR2 YYNGEE. The length of the CDR3 is 14 residues. DNA for the CDR3: TGTGCCAGCAGCAGGGACTTGAGCTCCTACGAGCAGTACTTC. Translation gives CASSRDLSSYEQYF.

Turning to this clone: Germline and junction disagree at one end, which may indicate a read error. The chain joins TRBV28 to TRBJ1-1; D is uncertain. Germline V gene lookup returns CDR1 MDHEN and CDR2 SYDVKM. The CDR3 contains 10 residues. The CDR3 sequence: CPEKNTEAFF. Here the CDR3 DNA reads TGCCCCGAGAAGAACACTGAAGCTTTCTTT.

This clone was detected only a few times. V gene TRBV7-2 combines with J gene TRBJ1-1; 7 bases fit TRBD1. CDR1 is SGHTA and CDR2 is FQGNSA in the germline V gene. The junction had 11 bases not matched to a gene; V was cut back by 5 bases and J by 11 bases. CDR3 length equals 13 residues. The DNA for the CDR3 is TGTGCCAGCAGCGCACAGGGGAGGTCTAAGGCTTTCTTT. Protein product: CASSAQGRSKAFF.

This clone was counted between two and nine times. The V gene is TRBV7-9, the J gene TRBJ1-1; the D is unclear. The length of the CDR3 is 13 residues. Trimming took 4 bases from V and 0 from J, leaving 6 bases between them. Germline V gene lookup returns CDR1 SEHNR and CDR2 FQNEAQ (reference sequence). CDR3 residues: CASSSQVNTEAFF. The CDR3 DNA is TGTGCCAGCAGCTCCCAGGTGAACACTGAAGCTTTCTTT.

In DNA, the CDR3 is TGCGCCAGCAGCTTTGTACCGGGACAGTCTAATGAAAAACTGTTTTTT. It encodes CASSFVPGQSNEKLFF. V is TRBV5-1 and J is TRBJ1-4; 7 bases fit TRBD1. The V segment lost 2 bases and the J segment 3 bases; nucleotides outside the gene matches: 7. Germline lookup yields CDR1 SGHRS and CDR2 YFSETQ. The CDR3 totals 16 residues.

This clone was found a few times. V gene TRBV2 combines with J gene TRBJ2-5, with D perhaps matching TRBD2 (6 bases). The CDR3 is made up of 16 amino acids. The germline gives CDR1 SNHLY, CDR2 FYNNEI. V lost 8 bases and J 4 bases, leaving 23 bases between the germline ends. The CDR3 DNA is TGTGCCAGCTGCCCGAGGTCGGGGGAGGTAGGAGAGACCCAGTACTTC. It encodes CASCPRSGEVGETQYF. Full variable domain (missing parts from reference TRBV2 and TRBJ2-5): EPEVTQTPSHQVTQMGQEVILRCVPISNHLYFYWYRQILGQKVEFLVSFYNNEISEKSEIFDDQFSVERPDGSNFTLKIRSTKLEDSAMYFCASCPRSGEVGETQYFGPGTRLLVL.

Remarks on this clone: The same CDR3 arises from other DNA sequences in this sample as well. The rearrangement joins TRBV6-1 to TRBJ2-7, with D perhaps matching TRBD1 (6 bases). The V end was cut by 7 bases, the J end by 3 bases, with 16 bases between. The CDR3 runs 14 residues. Germline CDR1 is MNHNS and CDR2 is SASEGT. CDR3 DNA: TGTGCCAGCACCATCGGACAGATTTACTACGAGCAGTACTTC. This translates into CASTIGQIYYEQYF.

This chain uses TRBV4-3 with TRBJ1-5; tentatively, D is TRBD1 (5 bases). Deletions cut 0 bases from V and 7 bases from J, with 7 bases between. Germline CDR1 reads LGHNA; CDR2 reads YSLEER. The CDR3 runs to 13 residues. CDR3 amino acids: CASSQDGDQPQHF. The CDR3 nucleotides are TGCGCCAGCAGCCAAGATGGGGACCAGCCCCAGCATTTT.

The chain employs TRBV20-1 and TRBJ2-7; D call uncertain. V dropped 3 bases and J dropped 2 bases, with 2 bases sitting between them. Germline V CDR1 and CDR2: DFQATT, SNEGSKA (reference sequence). The CDR3 is made up of 10 amino acids. CDR3 DNA sequence: TGCAGTGCTAGTGCCTACGAGCAGTACTTC. Its protein is CSASAYEQYF.

This clone has a count of ten or more. The rearrangement links TRBV28 to TRBJ2-7; D uncertain. This CDR3 comprises 13 residues. Trimming pared 8 bases from V and 2 bases from J, leaving 13 bases between. Germline V gene data show CDR1 as MDHEN and CDR2 as SYDVKM. This CDR3 reads CASSLTETYEQYF. The CDR3, as DNA: TGTGCCAGCTCTCTGACGGAGACCTACGAGCAGTACTTC.

In this sample, this clone turned up a few times. V gene TRBV27 combines with J gene TRBJ1-2, with TRBD1 matching over 9 bases. This CDR3 is built from 15 residues. The V gene end was trimmed by 5 bases and the J gene end by 6 bases; junction bases not matched to a gene: 10. Germline values: CDR1 MNHEY, CDR2 SMNVEV (reference sequence). Here the CDR3 reads CASSPRDRDDDGYTF. Written as DNA, the CDR3 is TGTGCCAGCAGTCCACGGGACAGGGACGATGATGGCTACACCTTC.

This clone occurred a few times. The chain couples TRBV28 to TRBJ1-1; 9 bases are shared with TRBD1. This CDR3 spans 14 amino acids. With V trimmed by 6 bases and J by 8 bases, 10 bases remained unmatched. From germline, CDR1 is MDHEN and CDR2 SYDVKM. For the CDR3, the DNA is TGTGCCAGCAGGGAACAGGGGGCGCGGGTGGAAGCTTTCTTT. Encoded protein: CASREQGARVEAFF.

V usage is TRBV4-3 and J usage is TRBJ2-3; D perhaps matches TRBD1 (5 bases). Trimming took 1 base from V and 4 from J, leaving 15 bases between them. Per the germline V gene, CDR1 is LGHNA and CDR2 is YSLEER. The CDR3 has 16 amino acids. CDR3 amino acids: CASSQVAGRWADTQYF. In DNA, the CDR3 is TGCGCCAGCAGCCAAGTGGCAGGGCGTTGGGCAGATACGCAGTATTTT.

This clone appeared a few times. The chain links TRBV5-1 to TRBJ2-5; 8 nucleotides match TRBD2. This CDR3 is built from 14 residues. Trimming removed 8 bases from V and 5 bases from J; junction bases left unmatched: 11. CDR1 and CDR2 from the germline V gene are SGHRS and YFSETQ. For the CDR3, the DNA is TGCGCCAGTAACTTCGGGGGGGCCGAGGAGACCCAGTACTTC. As protein: CASNFGGAEETQYF.

This clone appeared many times. This same CDR3 is encoded by further DNA sequences in the sample. The V gene is TRBV4-3, the J gene TRBJ2-3, with D perhaps matching TRBD1 or TRBD2 (5 bases each). Trimming removed 0 bases from V and 2 bases from J, with 12 bases in between. The CDR3 runs 16 residues. Per the germline V gene, CDR1 is LGHNA and CDR2 is YSLEER. The CDR3 sequence: CASSQDPGRATDTQYF. DNA for the CDR3: TGCGCCAGCAGCCAAGATCCAGGGCGGGCCACAGATACGCAGTATTTT.

The genes are TRBV19 and TRBJ1-5, with D uncertain. The CDR3 is made up of 13 amino acids. With 7 bases removed from V and 4 bases from J, the gap between germline ends came to 11 bases. The V gene's germline CDR1 is LNHDA and CDR2 SQIVND (reference sequence). The CDR3 region is CASNAAGNQPQHF. The CDR3, as DNA: TGTGCCAGTAACGCAGCCGGGAATCAGCCCCAGCATTTT.